A single sample is the source of the 29 T cell receptor beta chains below, sequenced in a study of cytomegalovirus exposure and HLA in healthy donors. Libraries were prepared by immunoSEQ multiplex PCR; TCRdb keeps only in-frame clonotypes and omits some of them. Among roughly 150,000 clones, approximately 90% were seen once, and the ten largest hold 0.69%. Sequenced material: PBMCs. Receptor source: a young man in good health and CMV-seronegative.

This clone appeared a single time. The chain carries TRBV5-1 and TRBJ1-5; tentative D call: TRBD1 (5 bases). The CDR3 is 15 residues long. The V gene lost 1 base and the J gene lost 5 bases, with 13 bases spanning the gap. The V gene's germline CDR1 is SGHRS and CDR2 YFSETQ. The CDR3 loop is CASSLLGGGHQPQHF. The DNA for the CDR3 is TGCGCCAGCAGCTTGCTCGGGGGAGGGCATCAGCCCCAGCATTTT.

The chain employs TRBV5-1 and TRBJ1-1; tentatively, D is TRBD1 (6 bases). The germline CDR1 and CDR2 sequences are SGHRS and YFSETQ. The CDR3 consists of 15 residues. The V gene lost 0 bases and the J gene lost 4 bases, with 13 bases spanning the gap. The CDR3: CASSLDGQMPTEAFF. The CDR3 nucleotides read TGCGCCAGCAGCTTGGATGGACAGATGCCCACTGAAGCTTTCTTT.

This clone was seen only once. This chain uses TRBV11-2 with TRBJ2-1; TRBD2 might be the D (5 bases). Germline loops: CDR1 SGHAT, CDR2 FQNNGV. The length of the CDR3 is 14 residues. Trimming left V 0 bases short and J 6 bases short, with 9 bases between. The CDR3 loop is CASSLEEEANEQFF. The CDR3 DNA reads as TGTGCCAGCAGCTTAGAGGAGGAGGCCAATGAGCAGTTCTTC.

CDR3 DNA: TGTGCCAGCAGCCGAGGGACAGGGGGTTACAATGAGCAGTTCTTC. Protein sequence: CASSRGTGGYNEQFF. The V and J genes are TRBV7-7 and TRBJ2-1, with TRBD1 matching over 11 bases. V trimming: 5 bases; J trimming: 4 bases; junction bases outside the gene matches: 4. This CDR3 is 15 amino acids long. CDR1 and CDR2 from the germline V gene are SSHAT and FNYEAQ (reference sequence).

The chain links TRBV4-3 to TRBJ2-3; 9 bases map to TRBD2. The CDR3 is made up of 17 amino acids. V lost 4 bases and J lost 1; bases outside the gene matches: 9. CDR1 and CDR2 from the germline V gene are LGHNA and YSLEER. The CDR3: CASSPEVSGRGTDTQYF. CDR3 in DNA: TGCGCCAGCAGCCCGGAGGTTAGCGGGAGAGGCACAGATACGCAGTATTTT.

The V gene is TRBV5-6, the J gene TRBJ2-7; D may be TRBD1 (5 bases). This CDR3 has 13 residues. Germline CDR1 is SGHDT and CDR2 is YYEEEE. Between the trimmed V and J ends, which lost 0 bases and 1 base, there was a span of 5 bases. The DNA of the CDR3 is TGTGCCAGCAGCTTGGCAGGGTCCTACGAGCAGTACTTC. Its translation: CASSLAGSYEQYF. Complete variable domain (other parts from reference TRBV5-6 and TRBJ2-7): DAGVTQSPTHLIKTRGQQVTLRCSPKSGHDTVSWYQQALGQGPQFIFQYYEEEERQRGNFPDRFSGHQFPNYSSELNVNALLLGDSALYLCASSLAGSYEQYFGPGTRLTVT.

V is TRBV7-9 and J is TRBJ2-5, with 13 bases fitting TRBD2. J lost 4 bases, V lost 6 bases, and 14 bases had no gene match. Germline-derived CDR1 and CDR2 are SEHNR and FQNEAQ (reference sequence). The CDR3 contains 18 residues. The CDR3 DNA sequence: TGTGCCAGCAGTGGACTAGCGGGAGCAACCACCAACCCAGAGACCCAGTACTTC. Encoded protein: CASSGLAGATTNPETQYF.

In nucleotides, the CDR3 is TGTGCCAGCAGTGACCGCCCGAGGTCGGCTACGCAGTATTTT. It translates to CASSDRPRSATQYF. The rearrangement uses TRBV6-4 and TRBJ2-3; D is unclear. This CDR3 is 14 amino acids long. Germline V CDR1 and CDR2: MRHNA, SNTAGT. Trimming shortened V by 2 bases and J by 8 bases, and 14 bases separated the two germline ends.

There are a few counts of this clone. V is TRBV28 and J is TRBJ1-5; D is unresolved. V dropped 6 bases and J dropped 7 bases, with 13 bases sitting between them. CDR1 is MDHEN and CDR2 is SYDVKM in the germline V gene. The CDR3 consists of 13 residues. This CDR3 reads CASSPTRKQPQHF. The CDR3 DNA sequence: TGTGCCAGCAGCCCTACGAGGAAGCAGCCCCAGCATTTT.

The chain recombines TRBV5-6 with TRBJ2-7; 9 bases are shared with TRBD1. The germline gives CDR1 SGHDT, CDR2 YYEEEE. The CDR3 contains 14 residues. With V trimmed by 3 bases and J by 5 bases, 6 bases remained unmatched. The CDR3 here is CASSSGQGIHEQYF. The CDR3 bases are TGTGCCAGCAGCTCGGGACAGGGAATCCACGAGCAGTACTTC.

This chain links TRBV19 with TRBJ2-1; 7 bases align to TRBD2. This CDR3 is 16 amino acids long. Germline V gene lookup returns CDR1 LNHDA and CDR2 SQIVND (reference sequence). J gave up 6 bases and V 6 bases, and 14 bases lay outside the gene matches. The CDR3: CASSSPGSGHSNEQFF. In DNA, the CDR3 is TGTGCCAGTAGCTCCCCCGGTAGCGGGCATAGCAATGAGCAGTTCTTC.

This chain uses TRBV29-1 with TRBJ2-3; D remains ambiguous. The CDR3 is made up of 12 amino acids. The germline V and J ends were trimmed by 1 base and 3 bases, with 5 bases remaining between them. Germline CDR1 reads SQVTM; CDR2 reads ANQGSEA. The CDR3 is CSVEGLTDTQYF. The CDR3 DNA reads TGCAGCGTTGAAGGTCTTACAGATACGCAGTATTTT.

V is TRBV18 and J is TRBJ2-7, with 8 bases aligning to TRBD1. V trimming: 2 bases; J trimming: 5 bases; junction bases outside the gene matches: 11. This CDR3 is built from 16 residues. Germline V gene lookup returns CDR1 KGHSH and CDR2 LQKENI. The CDR3 region is CASSPADRGISHEQYF. The CDR3 bases are TGTGCCAGCTCACCAGCTGACAGGGGTATTAGCCACGAGCAGTACTTC.

The V and J genes are TRBV6-1 and TRBJ1-2; D not certain. V was trimmed by 3 bases and J by 8 bases, leaving 19 bases between them. There are 15 residues in the CDR3. The germline gives CDR1 MNHNS, CDR2 SASEGT. The CDR3 reads CASSEPGRASGGYTF. For the CDR3, the DNA is TGTGCCAGCAGTGAGCCGGGTCGCGCAAGTGGGGGCTACACCTTC.

The chain is built from TRBV4-3 and TRBJ2-5; D is undetermined. Trimming took 0 bases from V and 2 from J, leaving 10 bases between them. The germline CDR1 and CDR2 sequences are LGHNA and YSLEER. The CDR3 extends over 15 amino acids. The CDR3, as DNA: TGCGCCAGCAGCCAAGATCGGTCGATTCAAGAGACCCAGTACTTC. This sequence encodes CASSQDRSIQETQYF.

The chain uses TRBV7-2 and TRBJ1-5, with a tentative D call TRBD1 (6 bases). Deletions cut 5 bases from V and 7 bases from J, with 21 bases between. Germline-derived CDR1 and CDR2 are SGHTA and FQGNSA. CDR3 length: 16 amino acids. The CDR3 sequence: CASSPSSPGHGQPQHF. The CDR3 DNA reads as TGTGCCAGCAGCCCCAGTTCACCGGGACACGGACAGCCCCAGCATTTT.

This chain joins TRBV10-3 and TRBJ2-7; D remains unclear. Per the germline V gene, CDR1 is ENHRY and CDR2 is SYGVKD. CDR3 length: 12 residues. V gave up 3 bases and J gave up 3 bases, with 6 bases separating them. CDR3 sequence reads: CAISENNYEQYV. The CDR3 nucleotides are TGTGCCATCAGTGAAAACAACTACGAGCAGTACGTC.

V usage is TRBV11-2 and J usage is TRBJ2-1, with 9 bases identical to TRBD1. V lost 5 bases and J lost 3; bases outside the gene matches: 5. This CDR3 contains 15 residues. From germline, CDR1 is SGHAT and CDR2 FQNNGV. The CDR3 bases are TGTGCCAGCAGCGCCCCGGACAGGGGCTACAATGAGCAGTTCTTC. Its protein product is CASSAPDRGYNEQFF.

This clone was detected a few times. The CDR3 loop is CASSLGENYGYTF. In DNA, the CDR3 is TGCGCCAGCAGCTTGGGGGAGAACTATGGCTACACCTTC. V and J are TRBV5-1 and TRBJ1-2; the D is unclear. Trimming removed 0 bases from V and 2 bases from J, with 5 bases in between. CDR1 and CDR2 from the germline V gene are SGHRS and YFSETQ. This CDR3 is built from 13 residues.

A single count supports this clone. This chain uses TRBV19 with TRBJ1-1; TRBD1 agrees at 7 bases. The germline V gene encodes CDR1 LNHDA and CDR2 SQIVND (reference sequence). Trimming took 5 bases from V and 2 from J; bases not matched to a gene: 5. CDR3 length: 14 amino acids. CDR3 region: CASSPRDRNTEAFF. The CDR3 region has the DNA TGTGCCAGTAGTCCCCGGGACAGAAACACTGAAGCTTTCTTT.

In nucleotides, the CDR3 is TGTGCCAGTAGTGTCGGACAGTCCCAAGAGACCCAGTACTTC. The encoded protein is CASSVGQSQETQYF. The chain recombines TRBV19 with TRBJ2-5, with TRBD1 as a possible D gene (6 bases). V was cut by 5 bases and J by 1 base, with 11 bases left in between. Looked up from germline, CDR1 is LNHDA and CDR2 is SQIVND (reference sequence). The CDR3 sequence is 14 residues long. The whole variable domain, filled in from reference TRBV19 and TRBJ2-5, reads DGGITQSPKYLFRKEGQNVTLSCEQNLNHDAMYWYRQDPGQGLRLIYYSQIVNDFQKGDIAEGYSVSREKKESFPLTVTSAQKNPTAFYLCASSVGQSQETQYFGPGTRLLVL.

The chain joins TRBV11-3 to TRBJ2-1; 9 nucleotides align to TRBD2. The ends lost 5 bases at V and 5 bases at J; junction bases unmatched: 7. The CDR3 totals 15 residues. Germline V gene lookup returns CDR1 SGHNT and CDR2 YENEEA. The CDR3 here is CASSPLAGSNNEQFF. In nucleotides, the CDR3 is TGTGCCAGCAGCCCGCTAGCGGGGTCCAACAATGAGCAGTTCTTC. The variable domain in full, with the rest retrieved from reference TRBV11-3 and TRBJ2-1, is EAGVVQSPRYKIIEKKQPVAFWCNPISGHNTLYWYLQNLGQGPELLIRYENEEAVDDSQLPKDRFSAERLKGVDSTLKIQPAELGDSAVYLCASSPLAGSNNEQFFGPGTRLTVL.

The chain couples TRBV5-1 to TRBJ1-3; 8 bases agree with TRBD1. This CDR3 region has 16 residues. J was trimmed by 1 base and V by 0 bases; bases with no gene match: 3. CDR1 is SGHRS, CDR2 YFSETQ, per germline. CDR3 sequence: CASSLEQGASGNTIYF. As DNA, the CDR3 is TGCGCCAGCAGCTTGGAGCAGGGGGCTTCTGGAAACACCATATATTTT.

The J gene is TRBJ1-3, the V gene TRBV10-3; 8 positions match TRBD1. Germline assignment: CDR1 ENHRY and CDR2 SYGVKD. The CDR3 is 18 residues long. V trimming: 6 bases; J trimming: 0 bases; junction bases outside the gene matches: 13. Here the CDR3 reads CAIRTISTGVISGNTIYF. Here the CDR3 DNA reads TGTGCCATCAGAACAATCTCGACAGGGGTGATCTCTGGAAACACCATATATTTT.

The chain is built from TRBV11-2 and TRBJ1-3, with D unclear. The germline CDR1 and CDR2 sequences are SGHAT and FQNNGV. Deletions cut 0 bases from V and 0 bases from J, with 15 bases between. There are 18 residues in the CDR3. CDR3 nucleotide sequence: TGTGCCAGCAGCTTAGATTTGGAGACGCAGTACTCTGGAAACACCATATATTTT. As protein: CASSLDLETQYSGNTIYF.

A remark on this clone: A much larger clone lies a single base off, so this may be a read error. The chain recombines TRBV5-5 with TRBJ1-3; 9 nucleotides line up with TRBD1. There are 15 residues in the CDR3. Germline V lookup: CDR1 SGHKS, CDR2 YYEKEE (reference sequence). J gave up 2 bases and V 4 bases, and 4 bases lay outside the gene matches. CDR3 in DNA: TGTGCCAGCAGCCTGGGACAGGGACCTGGAAACACCATATATTTT. It is translated as CASSLGQGPGNTIYF.

This chain joins TRBV2 and TRBJ2-1, with 11 bases matching TRBD2. In germline, CDR1 is SNHLY, CDR2 FYNNEI. CDR3 length: 17 residues. The ends lost 8 bases at V and 12 bases at J; junction bases unmatched: 21. The CDR3 protein is CASPRVTSGDMAPLQFF. As DNA, the CDR3 is TGTGCCAGCCCCCGGGTGACTAGCGGGGACATGGCCCCGTTGCAGTTCTTC.

The rearrangement links TRBV7-2 to TRBJ2-1; 15 nucleotides match TRBD2. This CDR3 has 19 amino acids. Germline V CDR1 and CDR2: SGHTA, FQGNSA. With V trimmed by 2 bases and J by 7 bases, 12 bases remained unmatched. CDR3 coding DNA: TGTGCCAGCAGCTTAATGCTTCTGGGACTAGCGGGAGGAGATAATGAGCAGTTCTTC. Amino acids: CASSLMLLGLAGGDNEQFF. The variable domain in full, completed from reference TRBV7-2 and TRBJ2-1, reads GAGVSQSPSNKVTEKGKDVELRCDPISGHTALYWYRQSLGQGLEFLIYFQGNSAPDKSGLPSDRFSAERTGGSVSTLTIQRTQQEDSAVYLCASSLMLLGLAGGDNEQFFGPGTRLTVL.

The chain combines TRBV27 with TRBJ1-1; possibly TRBD1 for D (5 bases). CDR3 length: 15 amino acids. Germline assignment: CDR1 MNHEY and CDR2 SMNVEV (reference sequence). Trimming removed 9 bases from V and 4 bases from J, with 21 bases in between. The DNA for the CDR3 is TGTGCCAGTTGTGTCTTGGCAGGGAGGGGCACTGAAGCTTTCTTT. Its protein is CASCVLAGRGTEAFF.